The 20 T cell receptor beta chains below come from one sample, sequenced in a study of blood T cell repertoires in COVID-19. Generated by immunoSEQ multiplex PCR, the TCRdb table keeps only in-frame clones and is missing some. The sample carries 200,000 to 250,000 clones, 90% to 95% recorded once. The sequenced material came from peripheral blood. Receptors were obtained from a man aged 25 to 45 with acute or convalescent COVID-19.

This clone was seen a handful of times. The chain couples TRBV5-1 to TRBJ2-3, with 10 bases identical to TRBD2. The germline gives CDR1 SGHRS, CDR2 YFSETQ. Trimming took 4 bases from V and 1 from J; bases not matched to a gene: 6. The CDR3 length is 16 residues. In DNA form, the CDR3 reads TGCGCCAGCAGCCCGGGGGGGACTAGCGGCACAGATACGCAGTATTTT. This sequence encodes CASSPGGTSGTDTQYF.

CDR3 residues: CASSLPGLAGEAGELFF. The CDR3 coding sequence is TGTGCCAGCAGTCTTCCCGGACTAGCGGGGGAGGCCGGGGAGCTGTTTTTT. The chain carries TRBV28 and TRBJ2-2; TRBD2 aligns across 13 bases. This CDR3 contains 17 residues. The trim removed 5 bases at V and 6 bases at J, leaving 9 bases unmatched. Germline CDR1 MDHEN, CDR2 SYDVKM.

The chain uses TRBV12-3 or TRBV12-4 and TRBJ2-3; D is undetermined. The V gene lost 5 bases and the J gene lost 6 bases, with 9 bases spanning the gap. CDR3 size: 12 residues. The CDR3 region is CASSQILDTQYF. The CDR3 DNA sequence: TGTGCCAGCAGTCAAATACTTGATACGCAGTATTTT.

This sequence joins TRBV5-5 and TRBJ1-6, with 9 bases identical to TRBD1. The V and J ends lost 2 bases and 7 bases, in that order; junction bases with no gene match: 4. This CDR3 has 15 amino acids. Germline CDR1 reads SGHKS; CDR2 reads YYEKEE (reference sequence). In nucleotides, the CDR3 is TGTGCCAGCAGCTTCTGGACAGGGGAAAATTCACCCCTCCACTTT. It encodes CASSFWTGENSPLHF.

The chain couples TRBV7-2 to TRBJ2-7; 12 bases fit TRBD1. Germline CDR1 and CDR2: SGHTA and FQGNSA. Trimming removed 4 bases from V and 7 bases from J; junction bases left unmatched: 11. The CDR3 is made up of 16 amino acids. CDR3 sequence: CASSSDGTGGGKEQYF. CDR3 sequence (DNA): TGTGCCAGCAGCTCGGACGGGACAGGGGGCGGGAAAGAGCAGTACTTC.

This chain links TRBV5-1 with TRBJ2-3, with D possibly matching TRBD2 (5 bases). The CDR3 is 16 residues long. Trimming pared 0 bases from V and 2 bases from J, leaving 13 bases between. Germline V CDR1 and CDR2: SGHRS, YFSETQ. CDR3 nucleotides: TGCGCCAGCAGCTTGGAGACTAACATGGTCACAGATACGCAGTATTTT. As protein: CASSLETNMVTDTQYF.

This chain uses TRBV19 with TRBJ2-7; 8 nucleotides line up with TRBD1. This CDR3 has 14 residues. CDR1 LNHDA and CDR2 SQIVND come from the germline V gene (reference sequence). The V segment lost 3 bases and the J segment 6 bases; nucleotides outside the gene matches: 7. The DNA for the CDR3 is TGTGCCAGTAGTATTATCGCAGGGGGCGCCGAGCAGTACTTC. Its protein is CASSIIAGGAEQYF.

The chain combines TRBV30 with TRBJ1-4; 9 bases are a match to TRBD1. J gave up 8 bases and V 5 bases, and 6 bases lay outside the gene matches. Germline lookup yields CDR1 GTSNPN and CDR2 SVGIG (reference sequence). The CDR3 length is 13 residues. Here the CDR3 reads CAWATGGHEKLFF. The DNA of the CDR3 is TGTGCCTGGGCCACAGGGGGCCACGAAAAACTGTTTTTT.

The J gene is TRBJ1-5, the V gene TRBV25-1; the D gene is possibly TRBD1 (6 bases). Germline CDR1 MGHDK, CDR2 SYGVNS. The CDR3 is 13 amino acids. Trimming cost V 4 bases and J 2 bases, with 6 bases left between them. DNA of the CDR3: TGTGCCAGCAGTGCAGGGGGCAATCAGCCCCAGCATTTT. Translated: CASSAGGNQPQHF.

V is TRBV19 and J is TRBJ1-5, with 9 bases aligning to TRBD1. The V gene end was trimmed by 4 bases and the J gene end by 4 bases; junction bases not matched to a gene: 8. Per germline, CDR1 LNHDA and CDR2 SQIVND (reference sequence). The CDR3 consists of 16 residues. As DNA, the CDR3 is TGTGCCAGTAGTAGACTGGGACAGGGAAGTAATCAGCCCCAGCATTTT. Amino acid sequence: CASSRLGQGSNQPQHF.

The table lists this clone with many counts. This sample includes further DNA sequences coding for the same CDR3. The chain has TRBV5-1 and TRBJ1-2; tentatively, D is TRBD1 (6 bases). V was clipped by 4 bases and J by 6 bases, with 10 bases between them. Germline loops: CDR1 SGHRS, CDR2 YFSETQ. This CDR3 has 12 residues. The CDR3 region has the DNA TGCGCCAGCAGCCTACAGGGAAATGGCTACACCTTC. Its translation: CASSLQGNGYTF.

The V and J genes are TRBV19 and TRBJ2-2, with D tentatively TRBD1 (5 bases). Trimming pared 5 bases from V and 3 bases from J, leaving 19 bases between. The CDR3 sequence is 17 residues long. CDR1 is LNHDA and CDR2 is SQIVND in the germline V gene (reference sequence). CDR3 DNA sequence: TGTGCCAGTAGTCCCACTATAGGGGCAGACTACACCGGGGAGCTGTTTTTT. This gives the protein CASSPTIGADYTGELFF.

V usage is TRBV11-3 and J usage is TRBJ2-1; D possibly corresponds to TRBD1 (6 bases). CDR3 length: 15 residues. The germline V and J ends were trimmed by 5 bases and 1 base, with 12 bases remaining between them. Per the germline V gene, CDR1 is SGHNT and CDR2 is YENEEA. CDR3 residues: CASSPRTASYNEQFF. The CDR3 DNA reads as TGTGCCAGCAGCCCTCGGACAGCTTCCTACAATGAGCAGTTCTTC. The entire variable domain, with the rest obtained from reference TRBV11-3 and TRBJ2-1, is as follows: EAGVVQSPRYKIIEKKQPVAFWCNPISGHNTLYWYLQNLGQGPELLIRYENEEAVDDSQLPKDRFSAERLKGVDSTLKIQPAELGDSAVYLCASSPRTASYNEQFFGPGTRLTVL.

The rearrangement joins TRBV27 to TRBJ1-2; D gene uncertain. With 0 bases removed from V and 7 bases from J, the gap between germline ends came to 18 bases. The CDR3 totals 16 residues. CDR1 is MNHEY and CDR2 is SMNVEV in the germline V gene (reference sequence). CDR3 nucleotides: TGTGCCAGCAGTTTATCGATTACCCCCTCTATTCTTGGCTACACCTTC. Residues: CASSLSITPSILGYTF.

The rearrangement uses TRBV28 and TRBJ2-7, with 9 bases aligning to TRBD2. Germline CDR1 MDHEN, CDR2 SYDVKM. V shed 7 bases, J shed 2 bases, and the junction held 6 bases outside the gene matches. The CDR3 totals 14 residues. The CDR3 DNA reads TGTGCCAGCACTAGCGGGGAGGGGGCCTACGAGCAGTACTTC. Protein product: CASTSGEGAYEQYF.

The rearrangement links TRBV30 to TRBJ1-4; 9 nucleotides line up with TRBD1. Germline assignment: CDR1 GTSNPN and CDR2 SVGIG (reference sequence). CDR3 length equals 14 residues. The V segment lost 5 bases and the J segment 4 bases; nucleotides outside the gene matches: 5. As DNA, the CDR3 is TGTGCCTGGGGAGGGACAGGGATTAATGAAAAACTGTTTTTT. This sequence encodes CAWGGTGINEKLFF.

This chain joins TRBV24-1 and TRBJ2-1; 9 nucleotides align to TRBD2. Trimming cost V 1 base and J 0 bases; bases outside gene matches: 0. CDR3 length: 16 residues. Germline values: CDR1 KGHDR, CDR2 SFDVKD. The CDR3 region has the DNA TGTGCCACCAGTGATTTTAGCGGGAGCTCCTACAATGAGCAGTTCTTC. It encodes CATSDFSGSSYNEQFF.

The chain recombines TRBV28 with TRBJ1-1, with 8 positions matching TRBD1. The CDR3 consists of 14 residues. CDR1 is MDHEN and CDR2 is SYDVKM in the germline V gene. The ends lost 1 base at V and 8 bases at J; junction bases unmatched: 6. CDR3 nucleotide sequence: TGTGCCAGCAGTTTATCCGGACAGGGCCTAGAAGCTTTCTTT. It is translated as CASSLSGQGLEAFF.

This clone was seen only a few times. The chain is built from TRBV6-1 and TRBJ1-2; a possible D gene is TRBD1 (5 bases). Per the germline V gene, CDR1 is MNHNS and CDR2 is SASEGT. Trimming pared 3 bases from V and 1 base from J, leaving 12 bases between. This CDR3 has 15 residues. The CDR3 spells CASSDGGGGNYGYTF. CDR3 in DNA: TGTGCCAGCAGTGACGGCGGGGGGGGTAACTATGGCTACACCTTC.

V and J are TRBV28 and TRBJ2-5; 12 positions match TRBD2. There are 15 residues in the CDR3. Germline V CDR1 and CDR2: MDHEN, SYDVKM. Trimming at V came to 6 bases and at J to 5 bases, leaving 7 bases not matched to a gene. The CDR3 protein is CASSRLAGVWETQYF. In DNA form, the CDR3 reads TGTGCCAGCAGCAGACTAGCGGGAGTCTGGGAGACCCAGTACTTC.